The present T cell receptor (beta chain) was sequenced within a study of T cell responses to AZD1222 COVID-19 vaccine. After removal of 5 bases from V and 8 bases from J, the junction contained 11 bases not matched to a gene. The CDR3 spans 15 residues. Germline CDR1 is MNHEY and CDR2 is SMNVEV (reference sequence). Here immunoSEQ multiplex PCR was the method, and the copy in TCRdb shows in-frame clones only, minus some. The sample holds around 140,000 clones, over 85% seen once. This specimen was peripheral blood, taken on day 0 of AZD1222 vaccination. The chain links TRBV27 to TRBJ2-1; 8 bases match TRBD2. The clonotype originates from an adult in good health. CDR3 in amino acids: CASSDLSGRRDEQFF. The CDR3 DNA sequence: TGTGCCAGCAGTGACCTGAGCGGGAGAAGAGATGAGCAGTTCTTC.